This TCR beta chain was identified during a study of T cells in Graves' hyperthyroidism and ophthalmopathy. Whole-study context: Peripheral blood was acquired at first diagnosis, ahead of any therapy whatsoever.

This clonotype was found many times. No antigen is known for it. Ophthalmopathy cases scored 3 or more on the Clinical Activity Score and 4 or more on NOSPECS grade, with duration below 3 months. Whole-study results and caveats: In the blood, most expanded thyroid clonotypes above 0.001 appeared as well. The model made its ophthalmopathy prediction, and onset followed a median approximately 6 months later.

This CDR3 is built from 13 residues. V gave up 6 bases and J gave up 4 bases, with 12 bases separating them. Germline V gives CDR1 SGHAT, CDR2 FQNNGV. TCR beta CDR3 regions were amplified from RNA. A first-round RT-PCR of the TCR CDR3 used the HTBI primer set. TCRdb passed the multiplex PCR reads through MiXCR, listing each CDR3 protein once. This table has about 610,000 distinct CDR3 sequences, roughly 14% appearing once. This clonotype was sampled from a woman in her thirties or forties with Graves' ophthalmopathy. The sequenced material came from blood. The chain uses TRBV11-2 and TRBJ1-1; no clear D gene. The CDR3 region has the DNA TGTGCCAGCAGGCCTACGGAGAGCACTGAAGCTTTCTTT. This gives the protein CASRPTESTEAFF.